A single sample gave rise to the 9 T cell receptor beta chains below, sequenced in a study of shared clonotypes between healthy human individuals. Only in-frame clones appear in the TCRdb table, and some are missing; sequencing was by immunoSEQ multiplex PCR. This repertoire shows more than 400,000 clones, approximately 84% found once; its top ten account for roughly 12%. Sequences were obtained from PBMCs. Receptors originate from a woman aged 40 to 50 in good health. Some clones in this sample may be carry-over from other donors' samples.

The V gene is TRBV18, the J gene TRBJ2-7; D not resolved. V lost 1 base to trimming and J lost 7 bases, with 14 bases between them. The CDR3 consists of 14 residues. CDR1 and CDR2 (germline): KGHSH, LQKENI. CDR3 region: CASSPRTEAMEQYF. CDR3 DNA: TGTGCCAGCTCACCACGCACGGAAGCAATGGAGCAGTACTTC.

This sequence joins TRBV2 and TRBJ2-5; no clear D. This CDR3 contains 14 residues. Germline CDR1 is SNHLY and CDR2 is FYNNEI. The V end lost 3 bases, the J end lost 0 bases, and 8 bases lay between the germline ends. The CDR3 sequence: CASSDNLNQETQYF. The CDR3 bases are TGTGCCAGCAGTGACAATCTAAACCAAGAGACCCAGTACTTC.

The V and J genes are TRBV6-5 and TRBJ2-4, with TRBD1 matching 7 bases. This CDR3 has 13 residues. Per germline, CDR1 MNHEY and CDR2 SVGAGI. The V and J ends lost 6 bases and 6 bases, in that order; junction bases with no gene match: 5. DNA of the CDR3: TGTGCCAGCAGACCCACAGGGGTAAACATTCAGTACTTC. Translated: CASRPTGVNIQYF.

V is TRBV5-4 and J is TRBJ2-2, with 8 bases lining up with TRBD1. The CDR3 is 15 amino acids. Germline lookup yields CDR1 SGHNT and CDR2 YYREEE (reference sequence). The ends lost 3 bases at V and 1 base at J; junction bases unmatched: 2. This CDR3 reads CASSSDRVNTGELFF. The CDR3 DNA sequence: TGTGCCAGCAGCTCGGACAGGGTGAACACCGGGGAGCTGTTTTTT. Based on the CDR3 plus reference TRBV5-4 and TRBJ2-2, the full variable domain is ETGVTQSPTHLIKTRGQQVTLRCSSQSGHNTVSWYQQALGQGPQFIFQYYREEENGRGNFPPRFSGLQFPNYSSELNVNALELDDSALYLCASSSDRVNTGELFFGEGSRLTVL.

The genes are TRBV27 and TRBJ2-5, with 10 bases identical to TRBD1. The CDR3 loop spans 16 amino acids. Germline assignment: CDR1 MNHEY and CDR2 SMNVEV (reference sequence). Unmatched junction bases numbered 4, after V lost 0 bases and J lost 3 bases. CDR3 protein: CASSLSGGQGEETQYF. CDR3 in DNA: TGTGCCAGCAGTTTATCTGGCGGACAGGGGGAAGAGACCCAGTACTTC.

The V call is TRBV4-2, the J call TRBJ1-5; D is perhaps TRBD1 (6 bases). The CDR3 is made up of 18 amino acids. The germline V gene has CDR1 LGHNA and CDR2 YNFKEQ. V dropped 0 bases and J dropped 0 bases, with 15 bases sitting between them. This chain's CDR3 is CASSQDVRGGYSNQPQHF. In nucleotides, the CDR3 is TGTGCCAGCAGCCAAGATGTTAGGGGGGGATATAGCAATCAGCCCCAGCATTTT.

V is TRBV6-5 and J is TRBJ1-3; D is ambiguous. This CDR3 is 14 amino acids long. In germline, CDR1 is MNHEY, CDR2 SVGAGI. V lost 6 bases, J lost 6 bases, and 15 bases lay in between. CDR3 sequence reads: CASRTGSLVNTIYF. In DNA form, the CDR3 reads TGTGCCAGCAGGACCGGCAGCCTCGTAAACACCATATATTTT.

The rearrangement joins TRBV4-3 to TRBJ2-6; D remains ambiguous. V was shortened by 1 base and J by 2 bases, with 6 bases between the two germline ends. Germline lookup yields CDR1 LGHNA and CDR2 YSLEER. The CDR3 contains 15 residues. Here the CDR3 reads CASSQGHAGANVLTF. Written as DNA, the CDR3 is TGCGCCAGCAGCCAAGGGCACGCTGGGGCCAACGTCCTGACTTTC.

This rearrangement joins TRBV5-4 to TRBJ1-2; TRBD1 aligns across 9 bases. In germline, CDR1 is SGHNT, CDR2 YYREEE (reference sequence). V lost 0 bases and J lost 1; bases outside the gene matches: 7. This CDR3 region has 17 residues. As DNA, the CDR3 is TGTGCCAGCAGCTTGGCGGTCGGGGGACAGGGTAACTATGGCTACACCTTC. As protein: CASSLAVGGQGNYGYTF.